This entry lists 10 T cell receptor beta chains sequenced from one sample in a study of blood T cells in healthy people across ages. Through a sample-barcoded 5' primer and a J-beta primer mix, a second PCR was run for about 7 to 12 cycles. TCRdb ran MiXCR on the 5' RACE reads and lists one entry per CDR3 protein. The profile shows over 1,300,000 distinct CDR3 sequences, 59% of them singletons. Source material: blood. Receptor source: a man aged 18 to 29 in good health.

The chain has TRBV25-1 and TRBJ2-3; D is perhaps TRBD1 (6 bases). The CDR3 is made up of 14 amino acids. The germline CDR1 and CDR2 sequences are MGHDK and SYGVNS. The V end was cut by 6 bases, the J end by 5 bases, with 15 bases between. The CDR3 DNA reads as TGTGCCAGCAGCGGGACACCCGCGGGAGATACGCAGTATTTT. Its protein product is CASSGTPAGDTQYF.

The chain is built from TRBV5-1 and TRBJ2-4; D is uncertain. The CDR3 sequence is 17 residues long. Germline CDR1 SGHRS, CDR2 YFSETQ. The ends were cut back, 0 bases at V and 3 bases at J, with 16 bases in the middle. The CDR3 region has the DNA TGCGCCAGCAGCTTGGAACCGACTCCGGGCGACAAAAACATTCAGTACTTC. Amino acids: CASSLEPTPGDKNIQYF.

J is TRBJ1-5 and V is TRBV27; D call uncertain. Germline V lookup: CDR1 MNHEY, CDR2 SMNVEV (reference sequence). The CDR3 sequence is 11 residues long. V was trimmed by 5 bases and J by 7 bases, leaving 6 bases between them. CDR3 sequence: CASSPAQPQHF. For the CDR3, the DNA is TGTGCCAGCAGTCCGGCCCAGCCCCAGCATTTT.

The chain recombines TRBV4-3 with TRBJ1-1; D is ambiguous. Germline assignment: CDR1 LGHNA and CDR2 YSLEER. Trimming took off 0 bases at V and 8 bases at J, with 10 bases between the two ends. This CDR3 comprises 13 residues. The CDR3 reads CASSQDEGREAFF. DNA of the CDR3: TGCGCCAGCAGCCAAGATGAGGGCAGGGAAGCTTTCTTT.

This clonotype was counted once. This chain links TRBV13 with TRBJ1-1, with a weak D call TRBD1 (6 bases). The CDR3 sequence is 14 residues long. CDR1 PRHDT and CDR2 FYEKMQ come from the germline V gene (reference sequence). Trimming stripped 7 bases from V and 5 bases from J, with 17 bases between. CDR3 coding DNA: TGTGCCAGCAAAGGTCCGGGGGCTCGTACTGAAGCTTTCTTT. Encoded protein: CASKGPGARTEAFF.

This clonotype occurred once. This sequence joins TRBV20-1 and TRBJ1-2; D remains unclear. Trimming shortened V by 0 bases and J by 2 bases, and 13 bases separated the two germline ends. The CDR3 loop spans 15 amino acids. Germline CDR1 DFQATT, CDR2 SNEGSKA (reference sequence). CDR3 in amino acids: CSARDHGISNYGYTF. The CDR3 DNA is TGCAGTGCTAGAGATCACGGAATATCAAACTATGGCTACACCTTC.

The chain couples TRBV30 to TRBJ1-1, with D perhaps TRBD1 (6 bases). Trimming shortened V by 1 base and J by 0 bases, and 9 bases separated the two germline ends. This CDR3 comprises 14 residues. Germline V CDR1 and CDR2: GTSNPN, SVGIG (reference sequence). The CDR3 loop is CAWSDRAVNTEAFF. In DNA form, the CDR3 reads TGTGCCTGGAGTGACAGGGCCGTGAACACTGAAGCTTTCTTT.

The chain recombines TRBV5-1 with TRBJ2-3; a weak D match, TRBD1 (5 bases). The CDR3 consists of 12 residues. Germline CDR1 reads SGHRS; CDR2 reads YFSETQ. V dropped 7 bases and J dropped 4 bases, with 10 bases sitting between them. This CDR3 is CASQKGSDTQYF. In nucleotides, the CDR3 is TGCGCCAGCCAGAAGGGGTCAGATACGCAGTATTTT.

The chain joins TRBV12-3 or TRBV12-4 to TRBJ1-2; perhaps TRBD1 as D (6 bases). The CDR3 totals 14 residues. The germline V and J ends were trimmed by 6 bases and 4 bases, with 15 bases remaining between them. The chain's CDR3 is CASSRTDRAYGYTF. CDR3 nucleotides: TGTGCCAGCAGCCGGACGGACAGAGCCTATGGCTACACCTTC.

V is TRBV5-8 and J is TRBJ2-5; TRBD1 aligns across 8 bases. The DNA matches TRBJ2-7 better at its end, which makes the J call doubtful. CDR1 SGHTS and CDR2 YDEGEE come from the germline V gene. The CDR3 consists of 17 residues. CDR3 region: CASSPGTGLPWTYEQYF. For the CDR3, the DNA is TGTGCCAGCAGCCCCGGGACAGGCCTTCCCTGGACCTACGAGCAGTACTTC.